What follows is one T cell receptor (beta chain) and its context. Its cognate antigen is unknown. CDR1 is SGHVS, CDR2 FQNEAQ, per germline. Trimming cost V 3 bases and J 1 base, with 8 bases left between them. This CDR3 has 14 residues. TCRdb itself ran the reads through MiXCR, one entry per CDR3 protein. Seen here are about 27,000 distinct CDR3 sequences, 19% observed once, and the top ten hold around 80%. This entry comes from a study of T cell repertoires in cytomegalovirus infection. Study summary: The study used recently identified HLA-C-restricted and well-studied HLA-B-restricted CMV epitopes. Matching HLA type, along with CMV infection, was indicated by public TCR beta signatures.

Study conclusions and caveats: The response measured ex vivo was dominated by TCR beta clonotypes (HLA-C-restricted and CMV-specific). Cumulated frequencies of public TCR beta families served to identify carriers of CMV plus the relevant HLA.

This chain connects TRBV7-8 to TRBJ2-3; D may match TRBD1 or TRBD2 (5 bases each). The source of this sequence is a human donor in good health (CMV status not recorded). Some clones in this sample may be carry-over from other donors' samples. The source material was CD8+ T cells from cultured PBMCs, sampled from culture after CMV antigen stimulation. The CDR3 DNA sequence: TGTGCCAGCAGCTTGGGGGTTGGCACAGATACGCAGTATTTT. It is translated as CASSLGVGTDTQYF. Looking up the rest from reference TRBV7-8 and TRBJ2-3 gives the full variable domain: GAGVSQSPRYKVAKRGQDVALRCDPISGHVSLFWYQQALGQGPEFLTYFQNEAQLDKSGLPSDRFFAERPEGSVSTLKIQRTQQEDSAVYLCASSLGVGTDTQYFGPGTRLTVL.